What follows are 7 T cell receptor beta chains derived from one specimen sequenced in a study of blood T cell repertoires in COVID-19. This table comes from immunoSEQ multiplex PCR, and its TCRdb copy is limited to in-frame clones, with some not included. The sample has tens of thousands of clones; approximately 90% are singletons. The sample was peripheral blood. The receptors were gathered from a young man with acute or convalescent COVID-19.

Only one count was recorded for this clone. This sequence joins TRBV9 and TRBJ2-7; TRBD2 matches 14 bases. The CDR3 has 15 residues. J gave up 4 bases and V 4 bases, and 4 bases lay outside the gene matches. Looked up from germline, CDR1 is SGDLS and CDR2 is YYNGEE. The CDR3 nucleotides read TGTGCCAGCAGCACTGGGACTAGCGGGAGATACGAGCAGTACTTC. Its translation: CASSTGTSGRYEQYF.

This clone showed up just once. V and J are TRBV7-3 and TRBJ2-2; 8 bases fit TRBD1. Germline lookup yields CDR1 SGHTA and CDR2 FQGTGA. The V gene end was trimmed by 5 bases and the J gene end by 6 bases; junction bases not matched to a gene: 8. CDR3 length equals 15 residues. The DNA for the CDR3 is TGTGCCAGCAGCCAGGGACAGGTGACCGCCGGGGAGCTGTTTTTT. Residues: CASSQGQVTAGELFF.

The V call is TRBV13, the J call TRBJ2-1, with TRBD2 matching 9 bases. CDR1 is PRHDT, CDR2 FYEKMQ, per germline (reference sequence). The CDR3 sequence is 15 residues long. The trim removed 5 bases at V and 7 bases at J, leaving 9 bases unmatched. CDR3 sequence reads: CASSLRGGRGNEQFF. CDR3 nucleotide sequence: TGTGCCAGCAGCCTCAGGGGCGGGAGGGGTAATGAGCAGTTCTTC.

This chain connects TRBV30 to TRBJ2-1; 15 positions match TRBD2. The CDR3 has 15 amino acids. The germline V gene has CDR1 GTSNPN and CDR2 SVGIG (reference sequence). The V gene end was trimmed by 3 bases and the J gene end by 10 bases; junction bases not matched to a gene: 7. CDR3 region: CAWSRGLAGGGEQFF. As DNA, the CDR3 is TGTGCCTGGAGCCGGGGACTAGCGGGAGGAGGGGAGCAGTTCTTC.

Comments on this clone: Its ends do not fully match the called genes, so a read error is possible. The J gene is TRBJ2-5, the V gene TRBV7-7; weak D call: TRBD1 (6 bases). The CDR3 spans 15 residues. Germline-derived CDR1 and CDR2 are SSHAT and FNYEAQ (reference sequence). The CDR3 sequence: CASSLDSGARETQYF. As DNA, the CDR3 is TGTGCTAGCAGCTTAGACTCAGGGGCGAGGGAGACCCAGTACTTC.

The gene calls are TRBV2 and TRBJ2-7; D is possibly TRBD2 (5 bases). The germline V gene encodes CDR1 SNHLY and CDR2 FYNNEI. V shed 3 bases and J shed 7 bases, with 16 bases lying between them. CDR3 length: 14 residues. The CDR3 sequence: CASSELGPPGEQYF. CDR3 sequence (DNA): TGTGCCAGCAGTGAGCTCGGGCCTCCGGGGGAGCAGTACTTC.

The chain employs TRBV9 and TRBJ1-5, with D possibly matching TRBD1 (6 bases). CDR1 and CDR2 (germline): SGDLS, YYNGEE. V dropped 0 bases and J dropped 7 bases, with 11 bases sitting between them. This CDR3 has 14 residues. The CDR3 is CASSVGGGGQPQHF. The CDR3 nucleotides read TGTGCCAGCAGCGTAGGAGGGGGGGGACAGCCCCAGCATTTT. The complete variable domain, with remaining parts taken from reference TRBV9 and TRBJ1-5, reads DSGVTQTPKHLITATGQRVTLRCSPRSGDLSVYWYQQSLDQGLQFLIQYYNGEERAKGNILERFSAQQFPDLHSELNLSSLELGDSALYFCASSVGGGGQPQHFGDGTRLSIL.